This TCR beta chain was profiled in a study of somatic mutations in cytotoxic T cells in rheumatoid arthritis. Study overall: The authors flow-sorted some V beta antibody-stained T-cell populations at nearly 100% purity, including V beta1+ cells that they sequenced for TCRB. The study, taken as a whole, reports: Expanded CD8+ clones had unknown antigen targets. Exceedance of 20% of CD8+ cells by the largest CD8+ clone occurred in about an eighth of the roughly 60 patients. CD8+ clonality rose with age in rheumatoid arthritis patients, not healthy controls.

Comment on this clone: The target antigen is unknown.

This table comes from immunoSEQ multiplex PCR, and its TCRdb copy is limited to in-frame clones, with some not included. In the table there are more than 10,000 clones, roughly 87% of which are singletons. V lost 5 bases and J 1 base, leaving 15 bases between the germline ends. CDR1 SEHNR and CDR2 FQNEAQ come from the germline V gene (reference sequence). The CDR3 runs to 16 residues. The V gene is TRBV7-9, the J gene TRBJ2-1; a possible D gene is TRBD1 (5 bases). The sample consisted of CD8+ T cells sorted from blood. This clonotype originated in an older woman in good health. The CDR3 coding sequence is TGTGCCAGCAGCCCACCGGCAGGGTCGTCCTACAATGAGCAGTTCTTC. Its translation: CASSPPAGSSYNEQFF.